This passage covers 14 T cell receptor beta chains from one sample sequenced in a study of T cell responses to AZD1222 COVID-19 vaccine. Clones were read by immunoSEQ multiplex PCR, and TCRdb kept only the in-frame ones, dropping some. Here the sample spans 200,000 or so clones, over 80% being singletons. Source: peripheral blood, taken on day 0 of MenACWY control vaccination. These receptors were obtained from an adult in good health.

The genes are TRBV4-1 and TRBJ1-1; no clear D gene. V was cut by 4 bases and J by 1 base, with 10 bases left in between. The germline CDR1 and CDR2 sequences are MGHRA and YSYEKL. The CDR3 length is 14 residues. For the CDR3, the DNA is TGCGCCAGCAGCCTGTACAGCGAGAACACTGAAGCTTTCTTT. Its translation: CASSLYSENTEAFF.

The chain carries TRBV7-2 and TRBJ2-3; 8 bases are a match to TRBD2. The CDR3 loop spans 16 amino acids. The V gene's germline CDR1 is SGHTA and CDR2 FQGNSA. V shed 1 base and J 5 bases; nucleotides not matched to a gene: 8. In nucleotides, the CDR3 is TGTGCCAGCAGCTTAGGGAGTAGCGGGGTGGGAGATACGCAGTATTTT. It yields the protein CASSLGSSGVGDTQYF.

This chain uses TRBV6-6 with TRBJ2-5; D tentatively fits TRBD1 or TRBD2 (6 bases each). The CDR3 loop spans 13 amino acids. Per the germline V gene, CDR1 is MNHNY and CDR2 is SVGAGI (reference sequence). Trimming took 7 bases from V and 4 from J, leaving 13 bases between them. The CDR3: CASTEGGLETQYF. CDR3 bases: TGTGCCAGCACGGAGGGGGGTCTAGAGACCCAGTACTTC.

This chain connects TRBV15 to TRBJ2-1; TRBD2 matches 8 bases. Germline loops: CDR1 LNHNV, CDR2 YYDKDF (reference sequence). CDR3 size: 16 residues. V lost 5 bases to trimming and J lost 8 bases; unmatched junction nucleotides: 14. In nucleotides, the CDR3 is TGTGCCACCAGCCTCCGTTTAGCGGGACCGGGGGATGAGCAGTTCTTC. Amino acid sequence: CATSLRLAGPGDEQFF.

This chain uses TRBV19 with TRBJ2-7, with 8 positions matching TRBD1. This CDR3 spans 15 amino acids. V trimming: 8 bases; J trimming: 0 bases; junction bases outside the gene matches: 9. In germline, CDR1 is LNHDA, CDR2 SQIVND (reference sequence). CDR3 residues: CASQQTGVSSYEQYF. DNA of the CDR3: TGTGCCAGTCAACAGACAGGGGTAAGCTCCTACGAGCAGTACTTC. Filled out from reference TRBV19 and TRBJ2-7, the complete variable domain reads DGGITQSPKYLFRKEGQNVTLSCEQNLNHDAMYWYRQDPGQGLRLIYYSQIVNDFQKGDIAEGYSVSREKKESFPLTVTSAQKNPTAFYLCASQQTGVSSYEQYFGPGTRLTVT.

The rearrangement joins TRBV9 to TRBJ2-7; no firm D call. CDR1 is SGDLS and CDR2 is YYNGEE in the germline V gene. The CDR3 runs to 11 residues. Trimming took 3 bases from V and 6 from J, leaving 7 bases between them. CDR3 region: CASSEGLEQYF. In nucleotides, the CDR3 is TGTGCCAGCAGCGAGGGTCTCGAGCAGTACTTC.

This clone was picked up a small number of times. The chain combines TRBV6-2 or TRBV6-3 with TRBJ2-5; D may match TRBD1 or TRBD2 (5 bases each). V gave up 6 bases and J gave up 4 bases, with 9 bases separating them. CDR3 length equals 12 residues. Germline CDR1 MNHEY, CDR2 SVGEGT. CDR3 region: CASSLGVETQYF. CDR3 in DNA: TGTGCCAGCAGCCTGGGGGTAGAGACCCAGTACTTC.

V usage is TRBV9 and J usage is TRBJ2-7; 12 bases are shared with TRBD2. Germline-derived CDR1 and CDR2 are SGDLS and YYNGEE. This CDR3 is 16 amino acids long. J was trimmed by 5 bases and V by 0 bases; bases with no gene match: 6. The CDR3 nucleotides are TGTGCCAGCAGCGTAGCTGCACTAGCGGGAGGTAACGAGCAGTACTTC. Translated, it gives CASSVAALAGGNEQYF.

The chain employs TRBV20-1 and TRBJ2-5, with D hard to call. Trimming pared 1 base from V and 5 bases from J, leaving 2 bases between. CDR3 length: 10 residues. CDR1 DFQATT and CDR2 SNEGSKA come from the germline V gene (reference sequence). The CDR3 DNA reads TGCAGTGCTAGAGTGGAGACCCAGTACTTC. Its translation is CSARVETQYF.

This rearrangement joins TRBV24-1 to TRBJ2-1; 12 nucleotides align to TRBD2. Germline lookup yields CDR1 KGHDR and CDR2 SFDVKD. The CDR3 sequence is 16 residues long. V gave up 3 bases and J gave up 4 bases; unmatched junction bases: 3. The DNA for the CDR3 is TGTGCCACCAGTGATCGGACTAGCGGGATATACAATGAGCAGTTCTTC. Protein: CATSDRTSGIYNEQFF.

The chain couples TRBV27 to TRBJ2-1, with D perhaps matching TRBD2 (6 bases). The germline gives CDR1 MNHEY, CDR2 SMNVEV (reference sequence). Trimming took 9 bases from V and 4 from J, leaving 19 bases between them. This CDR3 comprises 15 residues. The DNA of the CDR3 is TGTGCCAGTATAAAGAGGGGCGGAGGGTACAATGAGCAGTTCTTC. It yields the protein CASIKRGGGYNEQFF.

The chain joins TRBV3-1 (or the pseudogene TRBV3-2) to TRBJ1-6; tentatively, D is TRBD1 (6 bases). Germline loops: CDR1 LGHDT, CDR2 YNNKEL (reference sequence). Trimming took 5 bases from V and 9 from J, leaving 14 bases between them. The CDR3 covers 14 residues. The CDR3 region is CASSYRAGSSPLHF. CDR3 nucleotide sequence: TGTGCCAGCAGCTACAGGGCGGGGAGTTCACCCCTCCACTTT.

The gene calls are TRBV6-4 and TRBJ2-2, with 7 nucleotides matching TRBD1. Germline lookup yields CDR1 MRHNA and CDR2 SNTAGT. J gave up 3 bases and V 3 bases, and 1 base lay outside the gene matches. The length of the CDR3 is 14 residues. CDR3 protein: CASSEGGDTGELFF. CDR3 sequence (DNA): TGTGCCAGCAGTGAAGGGGGCGACACCGGGGAGCTGTTTTTT.

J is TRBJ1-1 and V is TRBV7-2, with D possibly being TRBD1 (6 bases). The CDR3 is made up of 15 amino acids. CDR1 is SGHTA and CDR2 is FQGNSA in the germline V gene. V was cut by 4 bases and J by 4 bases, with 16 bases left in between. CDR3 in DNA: TGTGCCAGCAGCTCGTCCAGGTTAGGGGGCACTGAAGCTTTCTTT. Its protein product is CASSSSRLGGTEAFF.